The clone carrying this T cell receptor (beta chain) ranks as medium-sized. The antigen remains unidentified. This specimen comes from a study of spatial heterogeneity in lung cancer. Findings and limits, study-wide: Tumoral mutation counts were tracked by counts of expanded intratumoral alpha and beta TCRs. The counts of expanded TCRs, ubiquitous and regional, tracked ubiquitous and regional nonsynonymous mutations, respectively.

TCRdb reanalysed the 5' RACE reads using MiXCR and keeps one entry per CDR3 protein. The table records around 4,000 distinct CDR3 sequences, approximately 5% of them present only once. Time point reported: sample taken at primary tumor resection. A total of around 76 untreated early-stage non-small cell lung cancer patients served as donors. Sequencing used lung tumor tissue, obtained at surgery. This TCR came from a female donor with early-stage non-small cell lung cancer.

The CDR3 reads CASSQAGVKGDEQFF. The CDR3 region has the DNA TGTGCCAGCAGTCAAGCGGGAGTTAAAGGGGATGAGCAGTTCTTC. The chain has TRBV7-3 and TRBJ2-1, with 8 bases lining up with TRBD2. Germline V CDR1 and CDR2: SGHTA, FQGTGA. The CDR3 has 15 amino acids. V lost 6 bases and J lost 8; bases outside the gene matches: 12.